The 24 T cell receptor beta chains below all came from one sample that was sequenced in a study of human T cells and chemical hapten exposure. The time point: patch test 3, about 24 weeks after DPC sensitization. Indicated treatment: therapeutic diphenylcyclopropenone sensitization with weekly scalp DPC. TCRdb re-analysed the RACE reads in MiXCR, keeping a single row per CDR3 protein. The sample has roughly 150,000 distinct CDR3 sequences, about 27% seen once. Sequenced here: whole blood, sampled in connection with sensitization to the hapten diphenylcyclopropenone (DPC). The receptor set was obtained from a woman between 18 and 29 years old with alopecia areata. Some clones in this sample may be carry-over from other donors' samples.

This clonotype was seen repeatedly, ten times or more. The V call is TRBV29-1, the J call TRBJ2-1; tentative D call: TRBD2 (6 bases). The germline V gene has CDR1 SQVTM and CDR2 ANQGSEA. Trimming removed 0 bases at V and 9 bases at J, with 18 bases between. The CDR3 covers 15 residues. CDR3 loop: CSVEDTPAGEVEQFF. The CDR3 nucleotides are TGCAGCGTTGAAGATACTCCAGCGGGTGAGGTTGAGCAGTTCTTC.

The CDR3, as DNA: TGTGCCTGGAGTGGATCCGTGGGCACAGATACGCAGTATTTT. It yields the protein CAWSGSVGTDTQYF. V is TRBV30 and J is TRBJ2-3; no reliable D call. There are 14 residues in the CDR3. Between the trimmed V and J ends, which lost 1 base and 1 base, there was a span of 9 bases. CDR1 and CDR2 (germline): GTSNPN, SVGIG (reference sequence).

In its sample, this clonotype was seen a few times. V gene TRBV7-2 combines with J gene TRBJ2-3; D unresolved. Germline CDR1 reads SGHTA; CDR2 reads FQGNSA. The CDR3 runs to 14 residues. V was clipped by 7 bases and J by 2 bases, with 13 bases between them. This CDR3 is CASTRRADTDTQYF. DNA for the CDR3: TGTGCCAGCACCCGCCGGGCGGACACAGATACGCAGTATTTT.

This clonotype was seen a few times. This rearrangement joins TRBV30 to TRBJ2-5; D remains ambiguous. The CDR3 has 14 residues. Trimming removed 3 bases from V and 2 bases from J, with 13 bases in between. Germline V gene data show CDR1 as GTSNPN and CDR2 as SVGIG (reference sequence). The CDR3 spells CAWSRAEKQETQYF. The CDR3 region has the DNA TGTGCCTGGAGCCGGGCGGAAAAACAAGAGACCCAGTACTTC.

The table lists this clonotype with a few counts. This chain uses TRBV11-2 with TRBJ1-1; D unresolved. Trimming pared 0 bases from V and 5 bases from J, leaving 13 bases between. CDR3 length: 15 residues. Per germline, CDR1 SGHAT and CDR2 FQNNGV. As DNA, the CDR3 is TGTGCCAGCAGCTTAGAAGGCAGTGTGAGGACTGAAGCTTTCTTT. Encoded protein: CASSLEGSVRTEAFF.

The chain carries TRBV7-9 and TRBJ2-3, with a tentative D call TRBD1 (6 bases). The V end lost 5 bases, the J end lost 2 bases, and 17 bases lay between the germline ends. Germline V CDR1 and CDR2: SEHNR, FQNEAQ (reference sequence). This CDR3 region has 16 residues. As DNA, the CDR3 is TGTGCCAGCAGCCCCCCGGACAGACTTAACACAGATACGCAGTATTTT. Its translation: CASSPPDRLNTDTQYF.

The sample holds many counts of this clonotype. The chain links TRBV12-3 or TRBV12-4 to TRBJ2-5, with TRBD2 matching 7 bases. V was pared by 6 bases and J by 2 bases, with 6 bases of the junction left unmatched. The CDR3 covers 14 residues. CDR3 region: CASRGGLRQETQYF. CDR3 bases: TGTGCCAGCAGGGGGGGACTACGACAAGAGACCCAGTACTTC.

This chain links TRBV30 with TRBJ2-5, with a possible D match to TRBD1 (6 bases). The V gene lost 1 base and the J gene lost 7 bases, with 13 bases spanning the gap. The germline CDR1 and CDR2 sequences are GTSNPN and SVGIG (reference sequence). The CDR3 length is 13 residues. The CDR3 sequence is CAWSAYRVGTQYF. CDR3 nucleotide sequence: TGTGCCTGGAGTGCCTACAGGGTCGGGACCCAGTACTTC.

V and J are TRBV5-1 and TRBJ2-3; TRBD1 might be the D (5 bases). The germline V gene encodes CDR1 SGHRS and CDR2 YFSETQ. The V end lost 4 bases, the J end lost 0 bases, and 9 bases lay between the germline ends. The CDR3 runs 14 residues. DNA of the CDR3: TGCGCCAGCAGCCCTAGACAGAGCACAGATACGCAGTATTTT. Its translation is CASSPRQSTDTQYF.

The genes are TRBV29-1 and TRBJ2-6; perhaps TRBD2 as D (6 bases). This CDR3 is built from 17 residues. Germline CDR1 and CDR2: SQVTM and ANQGSEA. The V end was cut by 4 bases, the J end by 3 bases, with 19 bases between. The CDR3 region has the DNA TGCAGCGTTGTTTCCTCCGGGACTTTGAGTGGGGCCAACGTCCTGACTTTC. It is translated as CSVVSSGTLSGANVLTF.

The chain has TRBV9 and TRBJ2-5, with 8 bases aligning to TRBD1. There are 15 residues in the CDR3. J lost 3 bases, V lost 0 bases, and 4 bases had no gene match. Per germline, CDR1 SGDLS and CDR2 YYNGEE. The CDR3 coding sequence is TGTGCCAGCAGCGTAGCTTTGGACAGGGAAGAGACCCAGTACTTC. It translates to CASSVALDREETQYF.

The V and J genes are TRBV4-2 and TRBJ1-3; D ambiguous. V was trimmed by 4 bases and J by 0 bases, leaving 7 bases between them. The CDR3 consists of 14 residues. Germline V lookup: CDR1 LGHNA, CDR2 YNFKEQ. The CDR3 nucleotides are TGTGCCAGCAGCCCCCCCAGCTCTGGAAACACCATATATTTT. It specifies CASSPPSSGNTIYF.

The chain links TRBV4-1 to TRBJ1-1; maybe TRBD1 (6 bases). In germline, CDR1 is MGHRA, CDR2 YSYEKL. V lost 4 bases, J lost 0 bases, and 12 bases lay in between. The CDR3 extends over 15 amino acids. For the CDR3, the DNA is TGCGCCAGCAGCCGGGGGTACAGGGTGAACACTGAAGCTTTCTTT. It specifies CASSRGYRVNTEAFF.

This clonotype was recorded at least ten times. The chain couples TRBV11-1 to TRBJ2-7; D remains unclear. Trimming took 1 base from V and 6 from J, leaving 16 bases between them. CDR1 and CDR2 from the germline V gene are SGHAT and FQDESV (reference sequence). The CDR3 spans 15 residues. The CDR3: CASSLVTTVVGEQYF. For the CDR3, the DNA is TGTGCCAGCAGCTTAGTTACCACCGTAGTGGGCGAGCAGTACTTC.

The rearrangement joins TRBV21-1 to TRBJ2-7; no check of the table's D call, TRBD2, against the DNA was made. TRBV21-1 is recorded as a pseudogene. CDR3 size: 16 residues. CDR3 in DNA: TGTGCCAGCAGCCCAGCGGGAACGTACTTCCCCCACGAGCAGTACTTC. Translation gives CASSPAGTYFPHEQYF.

This chain connects TRBV7-2 to TRBJ2-3; D perhaps matches TRBD1 (5 bases). CDR1 and CDR2 (germline): SGHTA, FQGNSA. Trimming removed 5 bases at V and 4 bases at J, with 19 bases between. The CDR3 is 16 amino acids. The CDR3 sequence: CASSVMPGINADTQYF. As DNA, the CDR3 is TGTGCCAGCAGCGTGATGCCAGGGATAAATGCAGATACGCAGTATTTT.

The V and J genes are TRBV7-3 and TRBJ2-3, with 8 bases aligning to TRBD1. Unmatched junction bases numbered 1, after V lost 4 bases and J lost 4 bases. This CDR3 spans 13 amino acids. Germline-derived CDR1 and CDR2 are SGHTA and FQGTGA. CDR3 region: CASSWTGSDTQYF. As DNA, the CDR3 is TGTGCCAGCAGCTGGACAGGGTCAGATACGCAGTATTTT.

The V and J genes are TRBV4-2 and TRBJ2-6, with D possibly matching TRBD1 (6 bases). Germline CDR1 LGHNA, CDR2 YNFKEQ. The CDR3 is made up of 16 amino acids. V was cut by 4 bases and J by 2 bases, with 12 bases left in between. In nucleotides, the CDR3 is TGTGCCAGCAGCCCGGACAGAGACCCTGGGGCCAACGTCCTGACTTTC. This gives the protein CASSPDRDPGANVLTF.

This sequence joins TRBV29-1 and TRBJ2-1, with 9 bases aligning to TRBD2. Trimming took 8 bases from V and 7 from J; bases not matched to a gene: 12. From germline, CDR1 is SQVTM and CDR2 ANQGSEA. The CDR3 spans 14 residues. The CDR3 nucleotides read TGCAGCTCTACACCGGGACTAGCAAGGAATGAGCAGTTCTTC. It codes for CSSTPGLARNEQFF.

This chain joins TRBV7-2 and TRBJ1-4, with 9 bases matching TRBD1. The CDR3 spans 16 residues. The trim removed 5 bases at V and 7 bases at J, leaving 11 bases unmatched. The V gene's germline CDR1 is SGHTA and CDR2 FQGNSA. The CDR3 here is CASSPNRGRKGEKLFF. The DNA for the CDR3 is TGTGCCAGCAGCCCGAACAGGGGGCGGAAGGGTGAAAAACTGTTTTTT.

This clonotype was picked up many times. J is TRBJ1-5 and V is TRBV10-2; 7 bases align to TRBD1. CDR3 length equals 13 residues. Germline-derived CDR1 and CDR2 are WSHSY and SAAADI. The V segment lost 10 bases and the J segment 4 bases; nucleotides outside the gene matches: 7. CDR3 bases: TGCGCCACCACAGGGGAACGGAATCAGCCCCAGCATTTT. Translation: CATTGERNQPQHF.

The chain recombines TRBV4-3 with TRBJ2-7; D gene ambiguous. V shed 1 base and J shed 2 bases, with 12 bases lying between them. Germline V gene sequence: CDR1 LGHNA, CDR2 YSLEER. The CDR3 extends over 15 amino acids. Written as DNA, the CDR3 is TGCGCCAGCAGCCAAGTTGATGAAAGAACCTACGAGCAGTACTTC. Translation gives CASSQVDERTYEQYF.

This chain joins TRBV4-1 and TRBJ1-1; D gene uncertain. Germline lookup yields CDR1 MGHRA and CDR2 YSYEKL. Trimming pared 4 bases from V and 4 bases from J, leaving 10 bases between. This CDR3 is built from 13 residues. The CDR3 coding sequence is TGCGCCAGCAGCCCTACCCCGGTCACTGAAGCTTTCTTT. Its protein product is CASSPTPVTEAFF.

The chain couples TRBV5-4 to TRBJ2-7; 7 bases are shared with TRBD1. The CDR3 consists of 13 residues. V lost 5 bases to trimming and J lost 4 bases; unmatched junction nucleotides: 6. Germline V gene data show CDR1 as SGHNT and CDR2 as YYREEE (reference sequence). The CDR3 DNA follows: TGTGCCAGCAGTGACAGGGCAGAATACGAGCAGTACTTC. As protein: CASSDRAEYEQYF. The whole variable domain, filled in from reference TRBV5-4 and TRBJ2-7, reads ETGVTQSPTHLIKTRGQQVTLRCSSQSGHNTVSWYQQALGQGPQFIFQYYREEENGRGNFPPRFSGLQFPNYSSELNVNALELDDSALYLCASSDRAEYEQYFGPGTRLTVT.